One and the same sample provided the 25 T cell receptor beta chains below, sequenced in a study of T cell responses to AZD1222 COVID-19 vaccine. Clones were sequenced by immunoSEQ multiplex PCR, and TCRdb holds only the in-frame ones, with some missing. The sample contains some 64,000 clones, more than 75% of which appear only once. Sequences were derived from peripheral blood, sampled on day 0 of AZD1222 vaccination. These receptors were obtained from an adult in good health.

The gene calls are TRBV19 and TRBJ1-2; D gene ambiguous. The CDR3 is made up of 17 amino acids. Germline lookup yields CDR1 LNHDA and CDR2 SQIVND (reference sequence). The V gene lost 6 bases and the J gene lost 0 bases, with 20 bases spanning the gap. Written as DNA, the CDR3 is TGTGCCAGTAGCCCACCTCTTCTCGGGTGGGCTAACTATGGCTACACCTTC. It yields the protein CASSPPLLGWANYGYTF.

V is TRBV3-1 (or the pseudogene TRBV3-2) and J is TRBJ2-7, with D possibly being TRBD1 (6 bases). Looked up from germline, CDR1 is LGHDT and CDR2 is YNNKEL (reference sequence). This CDR3 has 15 residues. Between the trimmed V and J ends, which lost 6 bases and 7 bases, there was a span of 22 bases. CDR3 sequence: CASSRDAAGAREQYF. CDR3 DNA sequence: TGTGCCAGCAGTCGTGACGCGGCAGGGGCGCGGGAGCAGTACTTC.

This clone showed up just a few times. The gene calls are TRBV6-5 and TRBJ1-6, with TRBD1 as a possible D gene (5 bases). The CDR3 has 15 amino acids. With 4 bases removed from V and 14 bases from J, the gap between germline ends came to 21 bases. The germline V gene has CDR1 MNHEY and CDR2 SVGAGI. This CDR3 is CASSLAPDRGLTLHF. CDR3 DNA sequence: TGTGCCAGCAGTTTGGCCCCCGACAGAGGGTTAACCCTCCACTTT.

This clone appeared a single time. The chain employs TRBV5-4 and TRBJ1-2; D gene unclear. In germline, CDR1 is SGHNT, CDR2 YYREEE (reference sequence). CDR3 size: 13 residues. The V end was cut by 0 bases, the J end by 6 bases, with 9 bases between. Written as DNA, the CDR3 is TGTGCCAGCAGCTTGGTAGGGTTGGATGGCTACACCTTC. This gives the protein CASSLVGLDGYTF.

This chain connects TRBV6-5 to TRBJ2-1; D remains unclear. Germline V gene lookup returns CDR1 MNHEY and CDR2 SVGAGI. Trimming took off 7 bases at V and 3 bases at J, with 10 bases between the two ends. The length of the CDR3 is 13 residues. CDR3 sequence: CASTPEYYNEQFF. Written as DNA, the CDR3 is TGTGCCAGCACACCAGAGTACTACAATGAGCAGTTCTTC.

The chain employs TRBV11-3 and TRBJ2-5, with a tentative D call TRBD2 (5 bases). CDR3 length: 14 amino acids. Germline V gives CDR1 SGHNT, CDR2 YENEEA. The germline V and J ends were trimmed by 0 bases and 13 bases, with 18 bases remaining between them. The CDR3 reads CASSLDPGNPRVYF. The DNA of the CDR3 is TGTGCCAGCAGCTTAGATCCGGGAAACCCTCGGGTGTACTTC.

The chain is built from TRBV19 and TRBJ2-7; D not resolved. V gave up 3 bases and J gave up 2 bases, with 8 bases separating them. The CDR3 runs to 13 residues. From germline, CDR1 is LNHDA and CDR2 SQIVND (reference sequence). The CDR3 region is CASSIGWPYEQYF. The CDR3 nucleotides are TGTGCCAGTAGTATCGGGTGGCCCTACGAGCAGTACTTC. Full variable domain (missing parts from reference TRBV19 and TRBJ2-7): DGGITQSPKYLFRKEGQNVTLSCEQNLNHDAMYWYRQDPGQGLRLIYYSQIVNDFQKGDIAEGYSVSREKKESFPLTVTSAQKNPTAFYLCASSIGWPYEQYFGPGTRLTVT.

This clone was found once. The chain combines TRBV11-3 with TRBJ1-5, with 10 bases identical to TRBD1. The germline V gene has CDR1 SGHNT and CDR2 YENEEA. The CDR3 has 15 residues. V was clipped by 1 base and J by 5 bases; unmatched bases: 2. The CDR3 DNA is TGTGCCAGCAGCTTAGGCGGGACAGGGGATCAGCCCCAGCATTTT. Translated, it gives CASSLGGTGDQPQHF. Complete variable domain (other parts from reference TRBV11-3 and TRBJ1-5): EAGVVQSPRYKIIEKKQPVAFWCNPISGHNTLYWYLQNLGQGPELLIRYENEEAVDDSQLPKDRFSAERLKGVDSTLKIQPAELGDSAVYLCASSLGGTGDQPQHFGDGTRLSIL.

The chain links TRBV6-6 to TRBJ2-7; D not certain. Germline V CDR1 and CDR2: MNHNY, SVGAGI (reference sequence). V was cut by 5 bases and J by 0 bases, with 5 bases left in between. The length of the CDR3 is 12 residues. The CDR3 reads CASSLSSYEQYF. DNA of the CDR3: TGTGCCAGCAGTCTGAGCTCCTACGAGCAGTACTTC.

The genes are TRBV4-2 and TRBJ2-5; 10 nucleotides line up with TRBD2. The CDR3 contains 18 residues. The junction had 9 bases not matched to a gene; V was cut back by 0 bases and J by 2 bases. Germline V CDR1 and CDR2: LGHNA, YNFKEQ. In DNA form, the CDR3 reads TGTGCCAGCAGCCAAGATCATGGACTAGCGGATTATCAAGAGACCCAGTACTTC. This codes for CASSQDHGLADYQETQYF.

The chain has TRBV6-5 and TRBJ2-2; D is undetermined. CDR1 is MNHEY and CDR2 is SVGAGI in the germline V gene. V was clipped by 1 base and J by 0 bases, with 9 bases between them. There are 16 residues in the CDR3. The CDR3 sequence is CASSYFRKSNTGELFF. The CDR3 DNA is TGTGCCAGCAGTTACTTCCGAAAGTCGAACACCGGGGAGCTGTTTTTT.

The V gene is TRBV27, the J gene TRBJ2-5, with 12 positions matching TRBD2. Germline assignment: CDR1 MNHEY and CDR2 SMNVEV (reference sequence). The junction had 5 bases not matched to a gene; V was cut back by 4 bases and J by 5 bases. The CDR3 consists of 15 residues. The CDR3 DNA sequence: TGTGCCAGCAGTTCCCTAGCGGGGGGGCTTGAGACCCAGTACTTC. Encoded protein: CASSSLAGGLETQYF.

The CDR3 coding sequence is TGTGCCAGCAGCTCTCTTTACAATGAGCAGTTCTTC. This encodes CASSSLYNEQFF. V and J are TRBV5-8 and TRBJ2-1; no firm D call. Germline V CDR1 and CDR2: SGHTS, YDEGEE. Trimming removed 3 bases from V and 4 bases from J, with 5 bases in between. This CDR3 contains 12 residues.

The chain is built from TRBV6-5 and TRBJ2-7; perhaps TRBD2 as D (5 bases). V lost 7 bases and J lost 3, with 13 bases in between. This CDR3 spans 13 amino acids. Germline values: CDR1 MNHEY, CDR2 SVGAGI. This chain's CDR3 is CASNSPGDYEQYF. For the CDR3, the DNA is TGTGCCAGCAATTCTCCCGGGGACTACGAGCAGTACTTC.

The chain links TRBV7-2 to TRBJ2-5, with 7 bases identical to TRBD1. The length of the CDR3 is 15 residues. Trimming at V came to 6 bases and at J to 4 bases, leaving 11 bases not matched to a gene. The germline V gene has CDR1 SGHTA and CDR2 FQGNSA. Written as DNA, the CDR3 is TGTGCCAGCAGGACTGGGGGCAGGGGGAGAGAGACCCAGTACTTC. Protein sequence: CASRTGGRGRETQYF.

The rearrangement uses TRBV20-1 and TRBJ1-5, with D perhaps matching TRBD1 (6 bases). The CDR3 extends over 14 amino acids. Germline V lookup: CDR1 DFQATT, CDR2 SNEGSKA (reference sequence). The V gene lost 3 bases and the J gene lost 4 bases, with 13 bases spanning the gap. CDR3 nucleotide sequence: TGCAGTGCTAGTCGGACAGATACTAATCAGCCCCAGCATTTT. Amino acids: CSASRTDTNQPQHF.

This clone was seen just once. V is TRBV9 and J is TRBJ1-4; 7 bases are shared with TRBD1. This CDR3 has 13 residues. V shed 7 bases, J shed 2 bases, and the junction held 2 bases outside the gene matches. From germline, CDR1 is SGDLS and CDR2 YYNGEE. This CDR3 reads CASQGGTNEKLFF. Written as DNA, the CDR3 is TGTGCCAGCCAGGGGGGGACTAATGAAAAACTGTTTTTT.

The chain links TRBV11-3 to TRBJ2-7; 8 bases match TRBD1. Germline CDR1 SGHNT, CDR2 YENEEA. The trim removed 4 bases at V and 3 bases at J, leaving 5 bases unmatched. The CDR3 spans 14 residues. The DNA of the CDR3 is TGTGCCAGCAGCTCTTGGGACAGGAACTACGAGCAGTACTTC. Translating it yields CASSSWDRNYEQYF.

The rearrangement uses TRBV7-9 and TRBJ2-5, with unresolved D. Germline loops: CDR1 SEHNR, CDR2 FQNEAQ (reference sequence). The CDR3 runs 14 residues. V dropped 5 bases and J dropped 1 base, with 11 bases sitting between them. This chain's CDR3 is CASSPHRSQETQYF. Written as DNA, the CDR3 is TGTGCCAGCAGCCCCCATAGGAGCCAAGAGACCCAGTACTTC.

This sequence joins TRBV7-9 and TRBJ2-7; weak D call: TRBD1 (6 bases). Trimming removed 4 bases from V and 2 bases from J, with 15 bases in between. The CDR3 sequence is 15 residues long. Germline CDR1 reads SEHNR; CDR2 reads FQNEAQ (reference sequence). The CDR3 region has the DNA TGTGCCAGCAGCTCACAATGGACAGCCACCTACGAGCAGTACTTC. Its translation is CASSSQWTATYEQYF.

The rearrangement uses TRBV9 and TRBJ2-5; D is unclear. Trimming pared 0 bases from V and 0 bases from J, leaving 12 bases between. CDR3 size: 16 residues. The germline V gene encodes CDR1 SGDLS and CDR2 YYNGEE. CDR3 bases: TGTGCCAGCAGCGTAGGGTGGGGAAGGGACCAAGAGACCCAGTACTTC. This translates into CASSVGWGRDQETQYF.

The chain has TRBV7-9 and TRBJ2-2; 11 bases agree with TRBD2. The J segment lost 4 bases and the V segment lost 5 bases, leaving 9 bases of the junction unmatched. The V gene's germline CDR1 is SEHNR and CDR2 FQNEAQ (reference sequence). The CDR3 extends over 17 amino acids. CDR3: CASSRGTSGDFTGELFF. CDR3 sequence (DNA): TGTGCCAGCAGCCGAGGGACTAGCGGTGACTTCACCGGGGAGCTGTTTTTT. The full variable domain, rest sourced from reference TRBV7-9 and TRBJ2-2, is DTGVSQNPRHKITKRGQNVTFRCDPISEHNRLYWYRQTLGQGPEFLTYFQNEAQLEKSRLLSDRFSAERPKGSFSTLEIQRTEQGDSAMYLCASSRGTSGDFTGELFFGEGSRLTVL.

The V gene is TRBV28, the J gene TRBJ1-1; TRBD1 is a possible D gene (5 bases). The V gene's germline CDR1 is MDHEN and CDR2 SYDVKM. V dropped 4 bases and J dropped 0 bases, with 12 bases sitting between them. This CDR3 has 15 residues. The DNA of the CDR3 is TGTGCCAGCAGTTCTCCGACAGCCATGAACACTGAAGCTTTCTTT. This sequence encodes CASSSPTAMNTEAFF.

The rearrangement joins TRBV19 to TRBJ1-3, with 10 nucleotides matching TRBD1. The CDR3 consists of 14 residues. Germline trimming cut 9 bases from V and 3 bases from J; bases unmatched to any gene: 5. Germline CDR1 and CDR2: LNHDA and SQIVND (reference sequence). The CDR3, as DNA: TGTGCCAGCGATCGGACAGGGGGTGGAAACACCATATATTTT. Protein product: CASDRTGGGNTIYF. Full variable domain (rest looked up from reference TRBV19 and TRBJ1-3): DGGITQSPKYLFRKEGQNVTLSCEQNLNHDAMYWYRQDPGQGLRLIYYSQIVNDFQKGDIAEGYSVSREKKESFPLTVTSAQKNPTAFYLCASDRTGGGNTIYFGEGSWLTVV.

The CDR3 loop reads CAWNRDSYLYGYTF. The CDR3 DNA reads as TGTGCCTGGAACCGGGACAGCTATCTCTATGGCTACACCTTC. The chain joins TRBV30 to TRBJ1-2; 7 bases align to TRBD1. With 4 bases clipped from V and 4 bases from J, the junction kept 9 bases outside the gene matches. The CDR3 contains 14 residues. From germline, CDR1 is GTSNPN and CDR2 SVGIG (reference sequence).